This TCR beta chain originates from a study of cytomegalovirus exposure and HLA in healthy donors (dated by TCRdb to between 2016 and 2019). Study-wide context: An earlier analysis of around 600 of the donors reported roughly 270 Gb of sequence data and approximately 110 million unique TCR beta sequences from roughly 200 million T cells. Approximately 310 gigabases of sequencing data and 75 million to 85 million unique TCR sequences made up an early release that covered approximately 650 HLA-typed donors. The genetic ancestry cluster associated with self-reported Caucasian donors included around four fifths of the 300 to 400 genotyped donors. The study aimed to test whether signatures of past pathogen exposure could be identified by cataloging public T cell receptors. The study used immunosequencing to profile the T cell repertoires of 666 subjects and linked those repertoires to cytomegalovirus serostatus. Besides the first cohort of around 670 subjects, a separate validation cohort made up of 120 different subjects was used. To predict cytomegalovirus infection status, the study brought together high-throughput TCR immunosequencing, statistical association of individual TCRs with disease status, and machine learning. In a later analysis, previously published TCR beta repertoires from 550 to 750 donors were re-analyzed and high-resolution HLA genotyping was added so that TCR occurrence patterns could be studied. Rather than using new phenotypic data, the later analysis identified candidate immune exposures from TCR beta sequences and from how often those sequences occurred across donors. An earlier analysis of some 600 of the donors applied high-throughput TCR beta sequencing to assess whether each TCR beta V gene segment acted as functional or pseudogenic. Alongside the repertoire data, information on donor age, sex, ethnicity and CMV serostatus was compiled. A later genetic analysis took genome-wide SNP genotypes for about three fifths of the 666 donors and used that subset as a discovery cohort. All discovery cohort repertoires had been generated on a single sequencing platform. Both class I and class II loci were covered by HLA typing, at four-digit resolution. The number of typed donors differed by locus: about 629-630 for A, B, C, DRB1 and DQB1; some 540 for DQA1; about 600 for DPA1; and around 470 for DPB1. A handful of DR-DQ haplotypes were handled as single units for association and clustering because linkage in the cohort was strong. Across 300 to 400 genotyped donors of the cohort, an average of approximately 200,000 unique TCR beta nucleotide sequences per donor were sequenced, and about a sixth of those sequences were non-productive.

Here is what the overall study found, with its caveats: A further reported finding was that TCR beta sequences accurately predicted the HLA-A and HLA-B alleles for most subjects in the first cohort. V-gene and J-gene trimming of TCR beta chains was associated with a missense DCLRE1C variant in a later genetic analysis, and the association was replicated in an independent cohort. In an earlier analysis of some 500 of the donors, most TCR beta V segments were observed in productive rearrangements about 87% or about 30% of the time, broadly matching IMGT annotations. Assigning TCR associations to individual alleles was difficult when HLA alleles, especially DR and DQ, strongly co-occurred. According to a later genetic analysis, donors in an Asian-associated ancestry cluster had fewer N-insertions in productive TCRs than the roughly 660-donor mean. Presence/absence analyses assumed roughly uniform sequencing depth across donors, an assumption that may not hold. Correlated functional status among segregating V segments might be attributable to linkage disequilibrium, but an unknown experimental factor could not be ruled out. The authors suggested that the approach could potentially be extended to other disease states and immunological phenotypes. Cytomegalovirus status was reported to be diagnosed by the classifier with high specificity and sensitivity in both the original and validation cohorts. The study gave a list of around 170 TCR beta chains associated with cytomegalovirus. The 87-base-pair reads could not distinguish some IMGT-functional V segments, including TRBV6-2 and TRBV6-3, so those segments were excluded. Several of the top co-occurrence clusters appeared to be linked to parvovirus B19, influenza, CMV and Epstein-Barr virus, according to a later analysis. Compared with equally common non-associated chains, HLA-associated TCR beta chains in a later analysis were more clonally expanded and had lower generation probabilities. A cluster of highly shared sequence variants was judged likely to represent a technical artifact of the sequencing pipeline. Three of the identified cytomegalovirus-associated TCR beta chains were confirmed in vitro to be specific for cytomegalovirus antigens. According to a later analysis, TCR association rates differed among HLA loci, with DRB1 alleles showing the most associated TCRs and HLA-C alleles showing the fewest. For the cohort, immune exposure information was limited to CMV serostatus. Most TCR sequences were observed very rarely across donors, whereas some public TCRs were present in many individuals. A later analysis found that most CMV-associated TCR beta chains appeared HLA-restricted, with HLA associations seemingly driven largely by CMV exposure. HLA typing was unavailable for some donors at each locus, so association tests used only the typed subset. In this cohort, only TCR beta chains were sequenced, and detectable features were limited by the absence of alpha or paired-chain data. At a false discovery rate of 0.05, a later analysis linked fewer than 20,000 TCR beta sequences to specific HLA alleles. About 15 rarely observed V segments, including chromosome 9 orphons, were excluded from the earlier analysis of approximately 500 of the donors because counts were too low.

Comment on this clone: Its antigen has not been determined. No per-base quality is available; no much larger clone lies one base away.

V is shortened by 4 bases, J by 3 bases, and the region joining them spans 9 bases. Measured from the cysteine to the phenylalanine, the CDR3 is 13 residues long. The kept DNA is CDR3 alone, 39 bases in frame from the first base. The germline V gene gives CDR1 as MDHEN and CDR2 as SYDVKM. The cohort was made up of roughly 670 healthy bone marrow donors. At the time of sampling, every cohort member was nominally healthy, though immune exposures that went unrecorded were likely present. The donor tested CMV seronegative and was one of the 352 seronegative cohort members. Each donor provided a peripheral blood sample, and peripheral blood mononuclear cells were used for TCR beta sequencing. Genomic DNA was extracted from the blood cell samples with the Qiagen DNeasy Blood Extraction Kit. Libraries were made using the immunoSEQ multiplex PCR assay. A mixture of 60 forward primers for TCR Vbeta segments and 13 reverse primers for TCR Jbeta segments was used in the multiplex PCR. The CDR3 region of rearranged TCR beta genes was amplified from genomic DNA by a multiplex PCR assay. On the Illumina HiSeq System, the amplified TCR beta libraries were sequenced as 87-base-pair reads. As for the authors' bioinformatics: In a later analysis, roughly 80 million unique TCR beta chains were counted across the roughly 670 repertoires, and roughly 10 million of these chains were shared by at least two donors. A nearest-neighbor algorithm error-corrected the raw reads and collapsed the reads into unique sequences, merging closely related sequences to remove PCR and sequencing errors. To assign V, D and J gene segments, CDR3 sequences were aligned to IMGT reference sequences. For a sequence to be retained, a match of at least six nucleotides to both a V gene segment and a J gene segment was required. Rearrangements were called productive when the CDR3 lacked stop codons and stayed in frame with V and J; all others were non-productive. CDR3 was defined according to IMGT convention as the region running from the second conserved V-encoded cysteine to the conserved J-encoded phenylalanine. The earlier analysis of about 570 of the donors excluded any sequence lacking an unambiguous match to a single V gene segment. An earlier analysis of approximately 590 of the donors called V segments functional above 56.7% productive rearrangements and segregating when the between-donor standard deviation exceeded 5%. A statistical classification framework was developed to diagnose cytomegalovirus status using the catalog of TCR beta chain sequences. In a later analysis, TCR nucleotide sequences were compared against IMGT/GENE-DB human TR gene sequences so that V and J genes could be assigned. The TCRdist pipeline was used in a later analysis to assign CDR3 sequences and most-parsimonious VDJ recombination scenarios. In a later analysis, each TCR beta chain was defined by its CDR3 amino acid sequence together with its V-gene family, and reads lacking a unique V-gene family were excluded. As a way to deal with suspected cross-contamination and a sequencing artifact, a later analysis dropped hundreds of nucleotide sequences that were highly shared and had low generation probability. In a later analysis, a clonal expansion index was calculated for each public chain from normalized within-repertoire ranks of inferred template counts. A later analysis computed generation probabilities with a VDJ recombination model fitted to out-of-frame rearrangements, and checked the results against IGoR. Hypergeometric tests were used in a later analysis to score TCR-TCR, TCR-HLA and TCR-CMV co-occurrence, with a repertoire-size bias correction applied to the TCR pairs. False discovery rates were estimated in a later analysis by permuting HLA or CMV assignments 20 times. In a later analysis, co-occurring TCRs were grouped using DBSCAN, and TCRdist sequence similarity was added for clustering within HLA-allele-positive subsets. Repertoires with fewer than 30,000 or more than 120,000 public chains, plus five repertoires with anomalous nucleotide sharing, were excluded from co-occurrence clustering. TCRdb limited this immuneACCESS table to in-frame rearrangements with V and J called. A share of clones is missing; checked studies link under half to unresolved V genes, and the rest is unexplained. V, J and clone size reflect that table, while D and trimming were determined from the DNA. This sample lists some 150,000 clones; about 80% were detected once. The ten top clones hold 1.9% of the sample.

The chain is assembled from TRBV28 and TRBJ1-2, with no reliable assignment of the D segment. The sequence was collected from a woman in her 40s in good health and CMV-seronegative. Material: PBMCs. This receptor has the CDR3 CASSSALYYGYTF. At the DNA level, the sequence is TGTGCCAGCAGTTCCGCGTTGTACTATGGCTACACCTTC.